The 9 T cell receptor beta chains listed next were all sequenced from one sample in a study of OX40 agonist ivuxolimab in advanced cancers. Receptor libraries were prepared by the immunoSEQ multiplex PCR assay. Here the immuneACCESS table is served through TCRdb, limited to in-frame sequences with V and J called. Missing clones are a known gap in these copies; in checked studies unresolved V genes cover under half, and the rest lacks a known reason. Within this sample are 77,000 or so clones, with more than 80% of them counted one time only. Approximately 2.2% of the sample rests with the top ten. The source was CD4+ or CD8+ T cells sorted from blood, collected in a trial of the OX40 agonist ivuxolimab. These receptors were taken from an adult with an advanced solid tumor such as melanoma, head and neck, liver or kidney cancer.

The V gene is TRBV5-4, the J gene TRBJ2-1; 10 bases match TRBD1. The CDR3 is 17 amino acids. The V and J ends lost 4 bases and 4 bases, in that order; junction bases with no gene match: 11. Germline V gene lookup returns CDR1 SGHNT and CDR2 YYREEE (reference sequence). The CDR3 here is CASSLEGRTGGYNEQFF. CDR3 coding DNA: TGTGCCAGCAGCCTTGAAGGAAGGACAGGGGGATACAATGAGCAGTTCTTC.

This clone was recorded only once. Here the CDR3 reads CASSQLRGREDTQYF. The CDR3 DNA sequence: TGTGCCAGCAGCCAATTGCGGGGGAGAGAAGATACGCAGTATTTT. The V and J genes are TRBV4-2 and TRBJ2-3, with 7 bases fitting TRBD2. This CDR3 is 15 amino acids long. J gave up 5 bases and V 2 bases, and 7 bases lay outside the gene matches. Per germline, CDR1 LGHNA and CDR2 YNFKEQ.

The V and J genes are TRBV27 and TRBJ2-5; D is possibly TRBD2 (6 bases). CDR3 length: 13 residues. Trimming took off 6 bases at V and 5 bases at J, with 13 bases between the two ends. Germline CDR1 is MNHEY and CDR2 is SMNVEV (reference sequence). In DNA, the CDR3 is TGTGCCAGCAGACAGTGGGCGGGGGAGACCCAGTACTTC. This gives the protein CASRQWAGETQYF.

The rearrangement joins TRBV29-1 to TRBJ2-5; 7 bases are a match to TRBD2. V trimming: 0 bases; J trimming: 5 bases; junction bases outside the gene matches: 0. Looked up from germline, CDR1 is SQVTM and CDR2 is ANQGSEA. The CDR3 extends over 12 amino acids. The CDR3 here is CSVEEGGETQYF. CDR3 DNA sequence: TGCAGCGTTGAAGAGGGGGGGGAGACCCAGTACTTC.

This sequence joins TRBV9 and TRBJ1-6; no definite D call. The CDR3 has 12 residues. Germline assignment: CDR1 SGDLS and CDR2 YYNGEE. The V end was cut by 5 bases, the J end by 9 bases, with 9 bases between. The CDR3: CASSDPGSPLHF. The CDR3 nucleotides are TGTGCCAGCAGTGACCCTGGTTCACCCCTCCACTTT. Based on the CDR3 plus reference TRBV9 and TRBJ1-6, the full variable domain is DSGVTQTPKHLITATGQRVTLRCSPRSGDLSVYWYQQSLDQGLQFLIQYYNGEERAKGNILERFSAQQFPDLHSELNLSSLELGDSALYFCASSDPGSPLHFGNGTRLTVT.

The chain employs TRBV2 and TRBJ2-5, with 7 bases aligning to TRBD1. CDR1 is SNHLY, CDR2 FYNNEI, per germline. Germline trimming cut 8 bases from V and 2 bases from J; bases unmatched to any gene: 2. The length of the CDR3 is 12 residues. CDR3 loop: CASLGQQETQYF. CDR3 DNA sequence: TGTGCCAGCCTGGGACAGCAAGAGACCCAGTACTTC.

This chain uses TRBV9 with TRBJ2-1; 7 bases are shared with TRBD1. After removal of 4 bases from V and 7 bases from J, the junction contained 14 bases not matched to a gene. CDR3 length: 16 amino acids. CDR1 and CDR2 from the germline V gene are SGDLS and YYNGEE. The CDR3 sequence: CASSPRDRATANEQFF. The CDR3, as DNA: TGTGCCAGCAGCCCCCGAGACAGGGCGACCGCGAATGAGCAGTTCTTC.

V and J are TRBV19 and TRBJ1-1; 10 bases align to TRBD1. J gave up 4 bases and V 7 bases, and 9 bases lay outside the gene matches. CDR1 and CDR2 from the germline V gene are LNHDA and SQIVND (reference sequence). This CDR3 is 15 amino acids long. The CDR3: CASNIGTGEGTEAFF. As DNA, the CDR3 is TGTGCCAGTAACATCGGGACAGGGGAAGGCACTGAAGCTTTCTTT.

The chain carries TRBV6-5 and TRBJ2-2; 10 bases agree with TRBD2. The germline V gene encodes CDR1 MNHEY and CDR2 SVGAGI. The CDR3 consists of 15 residues. The V and J ends lost 4 bases and 9 bases, in that order; junction bases with no gene match: 8. Here the CDR3 reads CASSLAGGFLRELFF. In DNA, the CDR3 is TGTGCCAGCAGTTTAGCGGGGGGCTTCCTCCGGGAGCTGTTTTTT.